A single sample gave rise to the 30 T cell receptor beta chains below, sequenced in a study of identical twins. In TCRdb, the 5' RACE reads were re-called with MiXCR into one record per CDR3 protein. The data hold hundreds of thousands of distinct CDR3 sequences, with about 20% observed a single time. The sample also formed part of further work on T cells expressing NK-cell markers.

Sequencing used PBMCs. Receptors were obtained from a woman in her late teens or twenties in good health.

This clonotype was seen a handful of times. V is TRBV12-3 or TRBV12-4 and J is TRBJ2-6; D uncertain. Trimming pared 4 bases from V and 11 bases from J, leaving 3 bases between. The CDR3 extends over 10 amino acids. CDR3 sequence reads: CASSSYVLTF. The CDR3 DNA sequence: TGTGCCAGCAGTTCCTACGTCCTGACTTTC.

This clonotype has just a few counts. With a much larger clone just one base away, this may be a read error. The chain is built from TRBV20-1 and TRBJ1-1; no definite D call. CDR1 and CDR2 (germline): DFQATT, SNEGSKA (reference sequence). The CDR3 runs 12 residues. V was clipped by 1 base and J by 1 base, with 4 bases between them. CDR3 DNA: TGCAGTGCTAGAGGGTGGAACACTGAAGCTTTCTTT. Its protein product is CSARGWNTEAFF.

This clonotype appeared a few times. V is TRBV20-1 and J is TRBJ1-5, with D possibly being TRBD1 (5 bases). Between the trimmed V and J ends, which lost 3 bases and 6 bases, there was a span of 12 bases. Per germline, CDR1 DFQATT and CDR2 SNEGSKA (reference sequence). This CDR3 contains 13 residues. CDR3 nucleotide sequence: TGCAGTGCTAGCCCCGGGACTGCTCAGCCCCAGCATTTT. Its protein is CSASPGTAQPQHF.

V and J are TRBV7-6 and TRBJ2-5; no firm D call. Germline V CDR1 and CDR2: SGHVS, FNYEAQ. V dropped 1 base and J dropped 2 bases, with 14 bases sitting between them. The CDR3 totals 16 residues. CDR3 protein: CASSLGQTARQETQYF. CDR3 DNA: TGTGCCAGCAGCTTAGGGCAGACGGCAAGACAAGAGACCCAGTACTTC.

In regard to this clonotype: A read error may produce the germline difference seen at one junction end. The chain joins TRBV10-2 to TRBJ1-2; D might be TRBD1 (6 bases). The CDR3 runs to 14 residues. Germline V lookup: CDR1 WSHSY, CDR2 SAAADI. In DNA form, the CDR3 reads TGCGCCAGCAGTGACCCGGACAGCTACTATGGTTACACCTTC. It encodes CASSDPDSYYGYTF.

The chain couples TRBV29-1 to TRBJ2-7, with D perhaps TRBD1 (6 bases). CDR1 is SQVTM and CDR2 is ANQGSEA in the germline V gene. Trimming shortened V by 4 bases and J by 3 bases, and 13 bases separated the two germline ends. There are 13 residues in the CDR3. The CDR3 region has the DNA TGCAGCGTTGCCCTGGACAGCTACTACGAGCAGTACTTC. This encodes CSVALDSYYEQYF.

This clonotype was detected a few times. The V and J genes are TRBV20-1 and TRBJ2-1; D possibly corresponds to TRBD2 (6 bases). The V and J ends lost 6 bases and 3 bases respectively, with 15 bases between them. CDR1 and CDR2 from the germline V gene are DFQATT and SNEGSKA (reference sequence). This CDR3 comprises 14 residues. DNA for the CDR3: TGCAGTGCAATCAGCGGGCAGGGCTACAATGAGCAGTTCTTC. This gives the protein CSAISGQGYNEQFF.

The chain couples TRBV18 to TRBJ2-5, with TRBD1 identical over 9 bases. CDR1 and CDR2 from the germline V gene are KGHSH and LQKENI. V lost 3 bases and J lost 5; bases outside the gene matches: 16. The CDR3 sequence is 18 residues long. CDR3 amino acids: CASSPRGQGSSTSETQYF. The CDR3 DNA is TGTGCCAGCTCACCTCGGGGACAGGGATCATCCACTTCGGAGACCCAGTACTTC.

The chain uses TRBV20-1 and TRBJ2-5; maybe TRBD2 (5 bases). Per germline, CDR1 DFQATT and CDR2 SNEGSKA (reference sequence). The V end lost 6 bases, the J end lost 1 base, and 15 bases lay between the germline ends. CDR3 length equals 14 residues. In nucleotides, the CDR3 is TGCAGTGCCCTCCACGAGCGGACCCAAGAGACCCAGTACTTC. This codes for CSALHERTQETQYF.

A few counts support this clonotype. This chain joins TRBV3-1 and TRBJ1-1; D gene uncertain. Trimming took off 1 base at V and 0 bases at J, with 9 bases between the two ends. Per germline, CDR1 LGHDT and CDR2 YNNKEL (reference sequence). The CDR3 runs to 15 residues. CDR3 protein: CASSQGAIVNTEAFF. The CDR3 DNA sequence: TGTGCCAGCAGCCAAGGGGCCATAGTGAACACTGAAGCTTTCTTT.

This chain joins TRBV12-3 or TRBV12-4 and TRBJ2-3; 12 bases are a match to TRBD2. The CDR3 has 17 residues. V was pared by 8 bases and J by 2 bases, with 11 bases of the junction left unmatched. CDR3 sequence reads: CASRRLAGGLTTDTQYF. The DNA of the CDR3 is TGTGCCAGCCGCCGGCTAGCGGGGGGGTTAACCACAGATACGCAGTATTTT.

This clonotype has a handful of counts. The genes are TRBV9 and TRBJ2-7; 7 bases map to TRBD2. Germline V gene sequence: CDR1 SGDLS, CDR2 YYNGEE. Losses at the gene ends were 0 bases for V and 0 bases for J; bases not matched to a gene: 9. CDR3 length: 17 amino acids. For the CDR3, the DNA is TGTGCCAGCAGCGTAGGATGGGAGGGCCAAAGCTCCTACGAGCAGTACTTC. Encoded protein: CASSVGWEGQSSYEQYF.

The chain couples TRBV27 to TRBJ2-7; TRBD2 might be the D (6 bases). The CDR3 loop spans 12 amino acids. The germline V gene has CDR1 MNHEY and CDR2 SMNVEV (reference sequence). The V and J ends lost 8 bases and 7 bases respectively, with 15 bases between them. Written as DNA, the CDR3 is TGTGCCAGCGCGGGACTGTCGGGGGAGCAGTACTTC. This gives the protein CASAGLSGEQYF.

This clonotype was observed a few times. The chain couples TRBV12-3 or TRBV12-4 to TRBJ2-5; D is possibly TRBD1 (5 bases). This CDR3 has 14 residues. Between the trimmed V and J ends, which lost 7 bases and 5 bases, there was a span of 17 bases. Here the CDR3 reads CASNFEGAGETQYF. The CDR3 DNA reads as TGTGCCAGCAACTTCGAAGGGGCAGGGGAGACCCAGTACTTC.

This clonotype came up a few times. This chain links TRBV5-1 with TRBJ2-7; D might be TRBD2 (5 bases). This CDR3 comprises 15 residues. Germline CDR1 reads SGHRS; CDR2 reads YFSETQ. Trimming took 0 bases from V and 2 from J, leaving 12 bases between them. CDR3 sequence: CASSLGLGSTYEQYF. The CDR3, as DNA: TGCGCCAGCAGCTTGGGTCTAGGGAGTACCTACGAGCAGTACTTC.

This clonotype was picked up a small number of times. CDR3 loop: CASSLMARGSAGYTF. The CDR3 coding sequence is TGCGCCAGCAGCTTGATGGCCAGGGGGTCCGCTGGCTACACCTTC. The rearrangement links TRBV5-1 to TRBJ1-2; 7 bases agree with TRBD1. Germline CDR1 and CDR2: SGHRS and YFSETQ. V gave up 1 base and J gave up 7 bases; unmatched junction bases: 10. The CDR3 is made up of 15 amino acids.

The rearrangement uses TRBV5-1 and TRBJ2-1, with a weak D call TRBD2 (6 bases). V was cut by 5 bases and J by 0 bases, with 15 bases left in between. CDR1 is SGHRS, CDR2 YFSETQ, per germline. This CDR3 comprises 16 residues. CDR3 nucleotide sequence: TGCGCCAGCAGGAGCCCGGGACTCCTCTCCTACAATGAGCAGTTCTTC. It specifies CASRSPGLLSYNEQFF. The whole variable domain, filled in from reference TRBV5-1 and TRBJ2-1, reads KAGVTQTPRYLIKTRGQQVTLSCSPISGHRSVSWYQQTPGQGLQFLFEYFSETQRNKGNFPGRFSGRQFSNSRSEMNVSTLELGDSALYLCASRSPGLLSYNEQFFGPGTRLTVL.

V gene TRBV20-1 combines with J gene TRBJ1-2; 10 nucleotides line up with TRBD1. This CDR3 region has 13 residues. Germline CDR1 is DFQATT and CDR2 is SNEGSKA (reference sequence). The trim removed 5 bases at V and 7 bases at J, leaving 7 bases unmatched. In nucleotides, the CDR3 is TGCAGTGCTGGTGGGACAGGGGTTATTGGCTACACCTTC. This sequence encodes CSAGGTGVIGYTF.

The CDR3 DNA is TGTGCCAGCTCACCTCCCAGCGGGAGGGCTTACGAGCAGTACTTC. It codes for CASSPPSGRAYEQYF. This chain links TRBV18 with TRBJ2-7, with 10 nucleotides matching TRBD2. Germline CDR1 is KGHSH and CDR2 is LQKENI. The CDR3 spans 15 residues. The J segment lost 4 bases and the V segment lost 3 bases, leaving 6 bases of the junction unmatched. Supplemented by reference TRBV18 and TRBJ2-7, the full variable domain reads NAGVMQNPRHLVRRRGQEARLRCSPMKGHSHVYWYRQLPEEGLKFMVYLQKENIIDESGMPKERFSAEFPKEGPSILRIQQVVRGDSAAYFCASSPPSGRAYEQYFGPGTRLTVT.

V is TRBV20-1 and J is TRBJ2-7, with TRBD2 matching 11 bases. Unmatched junction bases numbered 11, after V lost 5 bases and J lost 5 bases. The CDR3 has 15 amino acids. Looked up from germline, CDR1 is DFQATT and CDR2 is SNEGSKA (reference sequence). For the CDR3, the DNA is TGCAGTGCTGGGGATAGCGGGAGGGCCGGCAACGAGCAGTACTTC. This sequence encodes CSAGDSGRAGNEQYF.

The CDR3 here is CSASGGSETGELFF. CDR3 nucleotides: TGCAGTGCTAGCGGGGGGTCGGAAACCGGGGAGCTGTTTTTT. This chain joins TRBV20-1 and TRBJ2-2, with 7 positions matching TRBD2. Germline V lookup: CDR1 DFQATT, CDR2 SNEGSKA (reference sequence). The CDR3 sequence is 14 residues long. Unmatched junction bases numbered 6, after V lost 3 bases and J lost 5 bases.

This sequence joins TRBV12-3 or TRBV12-4 and TRBJ2-1; D uncertain. Trimming took off 0 bases at V and 8 bases at J, with 8 bases between the two ends. CDR3 length equals 13 residues. The chain's CDR3 is CASSLARPDEQFF. CDR3 in DNA: TGTGCCAGCAGTTTAGCGAGACCGGATGAGCAGTTCTTC.

This clonotype appeared a few times. The gene calls are TRBV15 and TRBJ2-5; TRBD1 or TRBD2 may be the D gene (6 bases each). Trimming removed 2 bases at V and 2 bases at J, with 15 bases between. In germline, CDR1 is LNHNV, CDR2 YYDKDF (reference sequence). The CDR3 totals 16 residues. The CDR3 loop reads CATSRFSGGGQETQYF. For the CDR3, the DNA is TGTGCCACCAGCAGATTTAGCGGAGGGGGGCAAGAGACCCAGTACTTC.

CDR3 in amino acids: CASSWTALVLNTEAFF. The CDR3 coding sequence is TGCGCCAGCAGCTGGACAGCTCTCGTCTTGAACACTGAAGCTTTCTTT. The chain joins TRBV5-1 to TRBJ1-1; TRBD1 is a possible D gene (6 bases). V dropped 3 bases and J dropped 0 bases, with 15 bases sitting between them. CDR3 length: 16 residues. Germline CDR1 SGHRS, CDR2 YFSETQ.

This clonotype has more than one count but fewer than ten. The chain is built from TRBV14 and TRBJ2-5; D is ambiguous. CDR1 is SGHDN and CDR2 is FVKESK in the germline V gene. The CDR3 covers 14 residues. V lost 4 bases to trimming and J lost 7 bases, with 16 bases between them. CDR3 nucleotides: TGTGCCAGCAGCCCGACTCGAAACTCGGCGACCCAGTACTTC. This translates into CASSPTRNSATQYF.

This clonotype showed up just a few times. The chain carries TRBV5-5 and TRBJ2-7; D is uncertain. There are 14 residues in the CDR3. The V and J ends lost 1 base and 0 bases respectively, with 8 bases between them. Germline CDR1 and CDR2: SGHKS and YYEKEE (reference sequence). The CDR3 spells CASSLKGISYEQYF. The CDR3 DNA is TGTGCCAGCAGCTTGAAGGGAATCTCCTACGAGCAGTACTTC.

The rearrangement uses TRBV5-1 and TRBJ1-2, with a tentative D call TRBD1 (5 bases). V gave up 5 bases and J gave up 3 bases, with 14 bases separating them. The germline V gene has CDR1 SGHRS and CDR2 YFSETQ. The CDR3 runs to 14 residues. CDR3 region: CASSKGTPDYGYTF. For the CDR3, the DNA is TGCGCCAGCAGTAAGGGGACCCCCGACTATGGCTACACCTTC. Filled out from reference TRBV5-1 and TRBJ1-2, the complete variable domain reads KAGVTQTPRYLIKTRGQQVTLSCSPISGHRSVSWYQQTPGQGLQFLFEYFSETQRNKGNFPGRFSGRQFSNSRSEMNVSTLELGDSALYLCASSKGTPDYGYTFGSGTRLTVV.

There are a few counts of this clonotype. The rearrangement joins TRBV5-1 to TRBJ2-7; the match to TRBD1 covers 9 bases. Unmatched junction bases numbered 7, after V lost 4 bases and J lost 5 bases. The CDR3 covers 14 residues. The germline gives CDR1 SGHRS, CDR2 YFSETQ. CDR3 protein: CASSPRDRADEQYF. The CDR3 region has the DNA TGCGCCAGCAGCCCAAGGGACAGGGCAGACGAGCAGTACTTC.

This clonotype occurred many times. The gene calls are TRBV12-3 or TRBV12-4 and TRBJ2-1; no clear D gene. CDR3 size: 11 residues. With 5 bases removed from V and 9 bases from J, the gap between germline ends came to 8 bases. This chain's CDR3 is CASSPRTEQFF. CDR3 DNA: TGTGCCAGCAGTCCACGGACTGAGCAGTTCTTC.

The J gene is TRBJ2-3, the V gene TRBV12-3 or TRBV12-4; a possible D gene is TRBD1 (6 bases). V was pared by 6 bases and J by 0 bases, with 19 bases between. The CDR3 contains 17 residues. The CDR3 nucleotides are TGTGCCAGCAGCCCACGCAGGGGCCGCGTGAGCACAGATACGCAGTATTTT. It specifies CASSPRRGRVSTDTQYF.